Listed below are T cell receptor beta chains from one sample, sequenced in a study of cytomegalovirus exposure and HLA in healthy donors. Repertoires were generated with immunoSEQ multiplex PCR, while TCRdb's copy carries only in-frame clones and drops some. The profile shows fewer than 200,000 clones, around 86% of them singletons. Sequencing was carried out using PBMCs. The receptors were sampled from a male donor in good health and CMV-seronegative. Both conserved end residues are part of each CDR3. A D gene is named only where the DNA matches it firmly. Clone size appears in some rows only: once, few, many, or a class for an expanded clone.

v_call: TRBV7-8
j_call: TRBJ1-5
clone_size: NA
d_call: TRBD1
cdr3_aa: CASSWTGLRQPQHF
cdr3_nt: TGTGCCAGCAGTTGGACAGGGCTCCGTCAGCCCCAGCATTTT

v_call: TRBV28
j_call: TRBJ1-3
clone_size: NA
d_call: NA
cdr3_aa: CASRGQSYSGNTIYF
cdr3_nt: TGTGCCAGCCGAGGACAGTCTTACTCTGGAAACACCATATATTTT

v_call: TRBV19
j_call: TRBJ1-6
clone_size: NA
d_call: NA
cdr3_aa: CASNSGRHSPLHF
cdr3_nt: TGTGCCAGCAATTCGGGGAGGCATTCACCCCTCCACTTT

v_call: TRBV6-5
j_call: TRBJ1-1
clone_size: NA
d_call: NA
cdr3_aa: CASRDRPLRNTEAFF
cdr3_nt: TGTGCCAGCAGAGACAGGCCTCTAAGGAACACTGAAGCTTTCTTT

v_call: TRBV11-2
j_call: TRBJ2-7
clone_size: NA
d_call: TRBD1
cdr3_aa: CASSRTGVEQYF
cdr3_nt: TGTGCCAGCAGCCGGACAGGGGTCGAGCAGTACTTC

v_call: TRBV5-1
j_call: TRBJ2-5
clone_size: NA
d_call: TRBD1
cdr3_aa: CASSPMTGVRETQYF
cdr3_nt: TGCGCCAGCAGCCCCATGACAGGGGTTCGGGAGACCCAGTACTTC

v_call: TRBV6-5
j_call: TRBJ2-7
clone_size: once
d_call: TRBD1
cdr3_aa: CASSIRQGPYEQYF
cdr3_nt: TGTGCCAGCAGTATTAGACAGGGCCCCTACGAGCAGTACTTC

v_call: TRBV7-9
j_call: TRBJ2-7
clone_size: NA
d_call: NA
cdr3_aa: CASSLRPTGGHVYEQYF
cdr3_nt: TGTGCCAGCAGCTTACGGCCCACCGGGGGGCATGTCTACGAGCAGTACTTC

v_call: TRBV12-2
j_call: TRBJ1-5
clone_size: NA
d_call: NA
cdr3_aa: CASRLATGGSNQPQHF
cdr3_nt: TGTGCAAGTCGCTTAGCGACAGGGGGTAGCAATCAGCCCCAGCATTTT

v_call: TRBV9
j_call: TRBJ2-7
clone_size: NA
d_call: TRBD1
cdr3_aa: CASSATTGASYEQYF
cdr3_nt: TGTGCCAGCAGCGCGACGACAGGGGCTTCGTACGAGCAGTACTTC

v_call: TRBV4-1
j_call: TRBJ1-5
clone_size: NA
d_call: NA
cdr3_aa: CASSLSGPDQPQHF
cdr3_nt: TGCGCCAGCAGCCTATCGGGTCCGGATCAGCCCCAGCATTTT

v_call: TRBV7-6
j_call: TRBJ2-1
clone_size: NA
d_call: TRBD2
cdr3_aa: CASSFSGGTIYNEQFF
cdr3_nt: TGTGCCAGCAGCTTTAGCGGGGGAACAATCTACAATGAGCAGTTCTTC

v_call: TRBV5-1
j_call: TRBJ2-1
clone_size: NA
d_call: NA
cdr3_aa: CASSLADNNEQFF
cdr3_nt: TGCGCCAGCAGCTTGGCGGACAACAATGAGCAGTTCTTC

v_call: TRBV5-1
j_call: TRBJ2-7
clone_size: NA
d_call: TRBD1
cdr3_aa: CASSLMGQGFYEQYF
cdr3_nt: TGCGCCAGCAGCTTAATGGGACAGGGGTTCTACGAGCAGTACTTC

v_call: TRBV27
j_call: TRBJ2-3
clone_size: NA
d_call: TRBD1
cdr3_aa: CASSGGQGFADTQYF
cdr3_nt: TGTGCCAGCAGCGGGGGACAGGGGTTTGCAGATACGCAGTATTTT

v_call: TRBV19
j_call: TRBJ1-2
clone_size: NA
d_call: TRBD1
cdr3_aa: CASTRGTGVNYGYTF
cdr3_nt: TGTGCCTCAACAAGGGGGACAGGGGTTAACTATGGCTACACCTTC

v_call: TRBV10-2
j_call: TRBJ2-3
clone_size: few
d_call: NA
cdr3_aa: CASSTGGGDTQYF
cdr3_nt: TGCGCCAGCAGTACGGGGGGCGGAGATACGCAGTATTTT

v_call: TRBV11-2
j_call: TRBJ1-2
clone_size: NA
d_call: NA
cdr3_aa: CASSFRRTETTNYGYTF
cdr3_nt: TGTGCCAGCAGCTTTCGGCGGACAGAGACCACTAACTATGGCTACACCTTC

v_call: TRBV10-3
j_call: TRBJ2-3
clone_size: NA
d_call: NA
cdr3_aa: CAISGSGGTDTQYF
cdr3_nt: TGTGCCATCAGTGGAAGCGGTGGCACAGATACGCAGTATTTT

v_call: TRBV6-1
j_call: TRBJ1-6
clone_size: once
d_call: NA
cdr3_aa: CASSEIRGNSPLHF
cdr3_nt: TGTGCCAGCAGTGAAATCAGGGGAAATTCACCCCTCCACTTT

v_call: TRBV6-1
j_call: TRBJ2-7
clone_size: NA
d_call: TRBD1
cdr3_aa: CASTLQGAREQYF
cdr3_nt: TGTGCCAGCACTTTACAGGGGGCTCGTGAGCAGTACTTC

v_call: TRBV2
j_call: TRBJ2-7
clone_size: NA
d_call: TRBD1
cdr3_aa: CASRGGQGSSYEQYF
cdr3_nt: TGTGCCAGCAGAGGCGGACAGGGGTCCTCCTACGAGCAGTACTTC

v_call: TRBV5-5
j_call: TRBJ1-2
clone_size: NA
d_call: TRBD1
cdr3_aa: CASSSGQSQVDYGYTF
cdr3_nt: TGTGCCAGCAGCTCGGGACAGTCACAAGTGGACTATGGCTACACCTTC

v_call: TRBV7-9
j_call: TRBJ2-2
clone_size: NA
d_call: TRBD1
cdr3_aa: CASSFEDRGAAPGLFF
cdr3_nt: TGTGCCAGCAGCTTTGAGGACAGGGGGGCAGCTCCGGGGCTGTTTTTT

v_call: TRBV7-9
j_call: TRBJ1-1
clone_size: NA
d_call: TRBD1
cdr3_aa: CASSLRQGQGTEAFF
cdr3_nt: TGTGCCAGCAGCCTCCGACAGGGACAGGGCACTGAAGCTTTCTTT

v_call: TRBV2
j_call: TRBJ2-5
clone_size: few
d_call: NA
cdr3_aa: CASSGRVRETQYF
cdr3_nt: TGTGCCAGCAGTGGCAGGGTCCGAGAGACCCAGTACTTC

v_call: TRBV7-2
j_call: TRBJ2-7
clone_size: NA
d_call: NA
cdr3_aa: CASSLGRGTSYEQYF
cdr3_nt: TGTGCCAGCAGCTTAGGCCGGGGTACCTCCTACGAGCAGTACTTC

v_call: TRBV6-5
j_call: TRBJ1-2
clone_size: NA
d_call: TRBD1
cdr3_aa: CASSYGQGANGYTF
cdr3_nt: TGTGCCAGCAGTTACGGGCAGGGGGCGAATGGCTACACCTTC

v_call: TRBV30
j_call: TRBJ2-5
clone_size: few
d_call: TRBD2
cdr3_aa: CAWSRGQTSGGWETQYF
cdr3_nt: TGTGCCTGGAGTCGAGGGCAGACTAGCGGGGGCTGGGAGACCCAGTACTTC

v_call: TRBV4-3
j_call: TRBJ1-5
clone_size: NA
d_call: NA
cdr3_aa: CASSQLLEQPQHF
cdr3_nt: TGCGCCAGCAGCCAGCTCTTGGAGCAGCCCCAGCATTTT

v_call: TRBV5-4
j_call: TRBJ1-1
clone_size: NA
d_call: NA
cdr3_aa: CASSLRRRDTEAFF
cdr3_nt: TGTGCCAGCAGCTTGCGGAGGAGGGACACTGAAGCTTTCTTT

v_call: TRBV30
j_call: TRBJ1-2
clone_size: NA
d_call: NA
cdr3_aa: CAWSVGGDFGYTF
cdr3_nt: TGTGCCTGGAGTGTCGGGGGGGACTTCGGCTACACCTTC

v_call: TRBV11-2
j_call: TRBJ1-2
clone_size: few
d_call: TRBD1
cdr3_aa: CASSLSPRTGASYGYTF
cdr3_nt: TGTGCCAGCAGCTTGAGCCCCCGGACAGGGGCCAGCTATGGCTACACCTTC

v_call: TRBV7-6
j_call: TRBJ2-1
clone_size: few
d_call: TRBD1
cdr3_aa: CASSIGTAFYNEQFF
cdr3_nt: TGTGCCAGCAGCATCGGGACAGCCTTTTACAATGAGCAGTTCTTC

v_call: TRBV4-2
j_call: TRBJ1-1
clone_size: NA
d_call: NA
cdr3_aa: CASSRRQTMNTEAFF
cdr3_nt: TGTGCCAGCAGCCGACGACAGACCATGAACACTGAAGCTTTCTTT

v_call: TRBV6-4
j_call: TRBJ2-2
clone_size: NA
d_call: TRBD1
cdr3_aa: CASSETGAAGELFF
cdr3_nt: TGTGCCAGCAGTGAAACAGGGGCGGCCGGGGAGCTGTTTTTT

v_call: TRBV7-9
j_call: TRBJ1-2
clone_size: NA
d_call: NA
cdr3_aa: CASSLGRGTNYGYTF
cdr3_nt: TGTGCCAGCAGCTTAGGACGGGGAACTAACTATGGCTACACCTTC

v_call: TRBV7-2
j_call: TRBJ2-7
clone_size: NA
d_call: NA
cdr3_aa: CASSARTGRALEEQYF
cdr3_nt: TGTGCCAGCAGCGCCCGGACAGGGAGGGCTTTGGAGGAGCAGTACTTC

v_call: TRBV10-3
j_call: TRBJ1-2
clone_size: NA
d_call: TRBD1
cdr3_aa: CAIRTSQGANYGYTF
cdr3_nt: TGTGCCATCAGAACCTCACAGGGGGCGAACTATGGCTACACCTTC

v_call: TRBV9
j_call: TRBJ1-3
clone_size: NA
d_call: NA
cdr3_aa: CASSPRGDSGNTIYF
cdr3_nt: TGTGCCAGCAGCCCGCGGGGGGATTCTGGAAACACCATATATTTT

v_call: TRBV6-6
j_call: TRBJ1-1
clone_size: NA
d_call: NA
cdr3_aa: CASTHTREAFF
cdr3_nt: TGTGCCAGCACCCATACCCGGGAAGCTTTCTTT

v_call: TRBV6-5
j_call: TRBJ1-1
clone_size: once
d_call: TRBD1
cdr3_aa: CASRPGQVSRTEAFF
cdr3_nt: TGTGCCAGCAGGCCGGGACAGGTTTCTCGCACTGAAGCTTTCTTT

v_call: TRBV11-2
j_call: TRBJ1-3
clone_size: NA
d_call: NA
cdr3_aa: CASSPKGFGNTIYF
cdr3_nt: TGTGCCAGCAGCCCCAAGGGGTTTGGAAACACCATATATTTT

v_call: TRBV7-7
j_call: TRBJ2-5
clone_size: NA
d_call: NA
cdr3_aa: CASSSTTGKETQYF
cdr3_nt: TGTGCCAGCAGCTCAACTACAGGGAAAGAGACCCAGTACTTC

v_call: TRBV5-5
j_call: TRBJ1-5
clone_size: NA
d_call: NA
cdr3_aa: CASSPNPTGGRQPQHF
cdr3_nt: TGTGCCAGCAGCCCCAACCCGACAGGCGGGCGTCAGCCCCAGCATTTT

v_call: TRBV5-6
j_call: TRBJ2-2
clone_size: once
d_call: TRBD1
cdr3_aa: CASTPKGQGTGELFF
cdr3_nt: TGTGCCAGCACCCCTAAGGGACAGGGAACCGGGGAGCTGTTTTTT

v_call: TRBV7-2
j_call: TRBJ1-3
clone_size: NA
d_call: NA
cdr3_aa: CASSLRAAGANTIYF
cdr3_nt: TGTGCCAGCAGCTTACGTGCTGCAGGGGCAAACACCATATATTTT

v_call: TRBV6-5
j_call: TRBJ1-1
clone_size: NA
d_call: NA
cdr3_aa: CASARGNTEVFF
cdr3_nt: TGTGCCAGCGCCCGGGGGAACACTGAAGTTTTCTTT

v_call: TRBV19
j_call: TRBJ2-6
clone_size: NA
d_call: TRBD1
cdr3_aa: CASSRGQSGANVLTF
cdr3_nt: TGTGCCAGTAGTCGGGGACAGTCTGGGGCCAACGTCCTGACTTTC

v_call: TRBV7-9
j_call: TRBJ1-1
clone_size: once
d_call: NA
cdr3_aa: CASSPNFMNTEAFF
cdr3_nt: TGTGCCAGCAGCCCGAACTTCATGAACACTGAAGCTTTCTTT

v_call: TRBV18
j_call: TRBJ1-1
clone_size: NA
d_call: NA
cdr3_aa: CASSPASAGASEAFF
cdr3_nt: TGTGCCAGCTCACCAGCAAGTGCAGGGGCGTCTGAAGCTTTCTTT

v_call: TRBV28
j_call: TRBJ1-5
clone_size: NA
d_call: TRBD1
cdr3_aa: CASSPHGTGNQPQHF
cdr3_nt: TGTGCCAGCAGTCCCCACGGGACAGGGAATCAGCCCCAGCATTTT

v_call: TRBV29-1
j_call: TRBJ1-5
clone_size: NA
d_call: NA
cdr3_aa: CSVGDSNQPQHF
cdr3_nt: TGCAGCGTCGGGGATAGCAATCAGCCCCAGCATTTT

v_call: TRBV5-6
j_call: TRBJ2-5
clone_size: NA
d_call: TRBD1
cdr3_aa: CASSSPGTDLQETQYF
cdr3_nt: TGTGCCAGCAGCTCCCCCGGGACAGACCTCCAAGAGACCCAGTACTTC

v_call: TRBV11-2
j_call: TRBJ1-1
clone_size: NA
d_call: NA
cdr3_aa: CASSLTGGGTEAFF
cdr3_nt: TGTGCCAGCAGCTTAACAGGTGGTGGCACTGAAGCTTTCTTT

v_call: TRBV6-6
j_call: TRBJ2-3
clone_size: NA
d_call: TRBD1
cdr3_aa: CASKPQWSGGADTQYF
cdr3_nt: TGTGCCAGCAAGCCCCAGTGGTCAGGGGGCGCAGATACGCAGTATTTT

v_call: TRBV9
j_call: TRBJ1-3
clone_size: NA
d_call: NA
cdr3_aa: CASSVEARAYSGNTIYF
cdr3_nt: TGTGCCAGCAGCGTAGAGGCCAGGGCCTACTCTGGAAACACCATATATTTT

v_call: TRBV4-1
j_call: TRBJ1-5
clone_size: once
d_call: NA
cdr3_aa: CASSQDGGNQPQHF
cdr3_nt: TGCGCCAGCAGCCAAGATGGAGGAAATCAGCCCCAGCATTTT

v_call: TRBV13
j_call: TRBJ1-6
clone_size: once
d_call: TRBD1
cdr3_aa: CASSPGQNSPLHF
cdr3_nt: TGTGCCAGCAGCCCGGGACAGAATTCACCCCTCCACTTT

v_call: TRBV7-2
j_call: TRBJ1-6
clone_size: few
d_call: NA
cdr3_aa: CASSLDVNSPLHF
cdr3_nt: TGTGCCAGCAGCTTAGATGTAAATTCACCCCTCCACTTT